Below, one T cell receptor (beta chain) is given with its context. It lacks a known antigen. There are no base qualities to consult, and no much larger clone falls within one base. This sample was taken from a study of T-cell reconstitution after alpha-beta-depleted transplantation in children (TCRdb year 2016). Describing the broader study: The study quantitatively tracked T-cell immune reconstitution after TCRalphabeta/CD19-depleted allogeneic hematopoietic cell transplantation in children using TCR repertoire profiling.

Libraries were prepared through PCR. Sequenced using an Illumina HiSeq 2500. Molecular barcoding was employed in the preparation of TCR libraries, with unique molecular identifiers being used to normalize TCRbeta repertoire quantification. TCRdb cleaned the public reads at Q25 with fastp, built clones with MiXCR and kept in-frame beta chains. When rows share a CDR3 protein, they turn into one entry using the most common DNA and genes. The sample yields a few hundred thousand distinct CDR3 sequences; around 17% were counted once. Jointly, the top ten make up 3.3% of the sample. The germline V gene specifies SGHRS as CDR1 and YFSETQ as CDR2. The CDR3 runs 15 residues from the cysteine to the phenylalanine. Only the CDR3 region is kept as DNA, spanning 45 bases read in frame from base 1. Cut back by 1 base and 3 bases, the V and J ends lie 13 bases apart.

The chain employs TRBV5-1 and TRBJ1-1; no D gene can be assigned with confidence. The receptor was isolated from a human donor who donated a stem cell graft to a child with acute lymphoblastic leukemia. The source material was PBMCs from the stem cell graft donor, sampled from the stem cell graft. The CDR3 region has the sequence CASSLIPDGDTEAFF. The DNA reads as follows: TGCGCCAGCAGCTTGATACCTGACGGAGACACTGAAGCTTTCTTT.